This TCR beta chain comes out of a study of neurological immune-mediated disorders. With 0 bases clipped from V and 0 bases from J, the junction kept 9 bases outside the gene matches. The CDR3 runs to 18 residues. Germline V gene sequence: CDR1 SGHKS, CDR2 YYEKEE (reference sequence). In this sample, this clonotype turned up many times. Over 170 million TCR-beta sequences from 15-18 subjects came out of each sequencing run. TCRdb analysed the 5' RACE reads with MiXCR anew, one entry per CDR3 protein. The data show approximately 70,000 distinct CDR3 sequences, 4.5% to 5.5% seen once. V is TRBV5-5 and J is TRBJ1-2, with 9 positions matching TRBD1. The sequenced material came from PBMCs. This receptor was taken from a woman in her seventies with multiple sclerosis. This CDR3 is CASSLGRERDRANYGYTF. The CDR3 DNA follows: TGTGCCAGCAGCTTGGGTCGGGAAAGGGACAGGGCTAACTATGGCTACACCTTC.